This passage covers 30 T cell receptor beta chains from one sample sequenced in a study of shared T cell receptors in the human thymus. Profiling relied on immunoSEQ multiplex PCR, and the TCRdb table lists in-frame clones only, not all of them. The data hold 650,000 to 950,000 clones, with 70% to 90% observed a single time. This sample was also put to use in a study of human thymus T cells.

Sequencing input: thymocytes. The origin of the receptors is a girl less than two years old with a congenital heart defect.

V gene TRBV4-1 combines with J gene TRBJ1-1; D possibly corresponds to TRBD1 (6 bases). This CDR3 contains 15 residues. The V and J ends lost 5 bases and 1 base respectively, with 14 bases between them. Germline CDR1 is MGHRA and CDR2 is YSYEKL. CDR3 sequence: CASSESGHPNTEAFF. For the CDR3, the DNA is TGCGCCAGCAGCGAATCGGGACATCCGAACACTGAAGCTTTCTTT.

The chain links TRBV5-1 to TRBJ2-2, with D perhaps matching TRBD1 (5 bases). Trimming removed 3 bases at V and 0 bases at J, with 18 bases between. CDR3 length: 18 residues. The germline gives CDR1 SGHRS, CDR2 YFSETQ. CDR3 amino acids: CASSSLVVQGPNTGELFF. Written as DNA, the CDR3 is TGCGCCAGCAGCTCCCTTGTCGTCCAGGGCCCGAACACCGGGGAGCTGTTTTTT. The variable domain in full, with the rest retrieved from reference TRBV5-1 and TRBJ2-2, is KAGVTQTPRYLIKTRGQQVTLSCSPISGHRSVSWYQQTPGQGLQFLFEYFSETQRNKGNFPGRFSGRQFSNSRSEMNVSTLELGDSALYLCASSSLVVQGPNTGELFFGEGSRLTVL.

The genes are TRBV20-1 and TRBJ2-7; D call uncertain. CDR1 and CDR2 from the germline V gene are DFQATT and SNEGSKA (reference sequence). This CDR3 contains 11 residues. Trimming pared 6 bases from V and 3 bases from J, leaving 9 bases between. In DNA, the CDR3 is TGCAGTGCGCGGATGTTCTACGAGCAGTACTTC. Its translation: CSARMFYEQYF.

V is TRBV27 and J is TRBJ1-1; no definite D call. The CDR3 totals 14 residues. The V gene lost 3 bases and the J gene lost 4 bases, with 12 bases spanning the gap. Per germline, CDR1 MNHEY and CDR2 SMNVEV (reference sequence). CDR3 loop: CASSLRGSSTEAFF. Written as DNA, the CDR3 is TGTGCCAGCAGTTTGAGAGGGAGTAGCACTGAAGCTTTCTTT.

The V and J genes are TRBV6-6 and TRBJ1-2; TRBD1 agrees at 9 bases. CDR1 is MNHNY, CDR2 SVGAGI, per germline (reference sequence). V trimming: 4 bases; J trimming: 6 bases; junction bases outside the gene matches: 6. The CDR3 contains 14 residues. This CDR3 reads CASSLEQGANGYTF. CDR3 DNA: TGTGCCAGCAGTTTAGAACAGGGGGCGAATGGCTACACCTTC.

The V gene is TRBV15, the J gene TRBJ2-4, with D tentatively TRBD1 (6 bases). The CDR3 has 18 amino acids. Trimming removed 9 bases from V and 0 bases from J, with 24 bases in between. CDR1 and CDR2 (germline): LNHNV, YYDKDF (reference sequence). DNA for the CDR3: TGTGCCACTAGAGACAGGCTCCCTGAGAACTTAGCCAAAAACATTCAGTACTTC. Protein sequence: CATRDRLPENLAKNIQYF.

The genes are TRBV7-9 and TRBJ1-2; D ambiguous. The ends were cut back, 4 bases at V and 6 bases at J, with 24 bases in the middle. CDR3 length: 17 residues. Germline V gives CDR1 SEHNR, CDR2 FQNEAQ (reference sequence). CDR3 coding DNA: TGTGCCAGCAGCTCGGCGGTTCGCACCGCACCGAACAATGGCTACACCTTC. This translates into CASSSAVRTAPNNGYTF.

This clone was counted a single time. J is TRBJ2-7 and V is TRBV5-1; 8 bases agree with TRBD1. Unmatched junction bases numbered 7, after V lost 4 bases and J lost 4 bases. The CDR3 covers 14 residues. The germline V gene has CDR1 SGHRS and CDR2 YFSETQ. The CDR3 loop is CASSPTGEPYEQYF. In DNA form, the CDR3 reads TGCGCCAGCAGCCCGACAGGGGAACCTTACGAGCAGTACTTC.

The chain joins TRBV6-5 to TRBJ1-5, with 7 bases fitting TRBD1. From germline, CDR1 is MNHEY and CDR2 SVGAGI. This CDR3 region has 16 residues. Trimming cost V 2 bases and J 5 bases; bases outside gene matches: 9. The CDR3 DNA reads TGTGCCAGCAGTTACCGCCGGACAGGCCCGTATCAGCCCCAGCATTTT. This translates into CASSYRRTGPYQPQHF.

This clone was counted once. The CDR3 is CASSKSHSGGENFADTQYF. CDR3 DNA: TGTGCCAGCAGCAAATCGCATTCAGGGGGCGAGAACTTTGCAGATACGCAGTATTTT. The chain has TRBV21-1 and TRBJ2-3; TRBD1 reflects the table's D call only, with no check against the DNA. TRBV21-1 is reported as a pseudogene. The CDR3 consists of 19 residues.

The chain links TRBV27 to TRBJ2-7; 8 positions match TRBD2. Trimming removed 10 bases from V and 3 bases from J; junction bases left unmatched: 2. Germline V gene lookup returns CDR1 MNHEY and CDR2 SMNVEV (reference sequence). The CDR3 has 11 residues. CDR3 sequence reads: CATRGGYEQYF. The CDR3 nucleotides are TGTGCCACCCGGGGGGGCTACGAGCAGTACTTC.

V usage is TRBV6-5 and J usage is TRBJ1-5, with D unresolved. The CDR3 loop spans 14 amino acids. Germline-derived CDR1 and CDR2 are MNHEY and SVGAGI. The germline V and J ends were trimmed by 6 bases and 0 bases, with 9 bases remaining between them. CDR3: CASSREDSNQPQHF. Here the CDR3 DNA reads TGTGCCAGCAGCCGGGAAGATAGCAATCAGCCCCAGCATTTT.

The chain recombines TRBV5-5 with TRBJ2-7, with D possibly being TRBD2 (5 bases). The CDR3 runs to 18 residues. V was cut by 0 bases and J by 2 bases, with 21 bases left in between. In germline, CDR1 is SGHKS, CDR2 YYEKEE (reference sequence). CDR3 residues: CASSLALQGQRVTYEQYF. Here the CDR3 DNA reads TGTGCCAGCAGCTTGGCCTTGCAAGGGCAGAGGGTCACCTACGAGCAGTACTTC.

In its sample, this clone was seen once. The chain has TRBV5-1 and TRBJ1-1; no clear D. The CDR3 covers 14 residues. V gave up 4 bases and J gave up 4 bases, with 14 bases separating them. Germline values: CDR1 SGHRS, CDR2 YFSETQ. In DNA, the CDR3 is TGCGCCAGCAGCCCTAAGAGCTGTAGCACTGAAGCTTTCTTT. Its protein product is CASSPKSCSTEAFF.

This clone was detected only once. The rearrangement joins TRBV25-1 to TRBJ1-1, with TRBD1 matching over 9 bases. CDR1 is MGHDK, CDR2 SYGVNS, per germline. This CDR3 has 14 amino acids. Trimming at V came to 6 bases and at J to 5 bases, leaving 7 bases not matched to a gene. CDR3 nucleotide sequence: TGTGCCAGCAGCAACAGGGGGCTGGGGACTGAAGCTTTCTTT. Its protein is CASSNRGLGTEAFF.

This chain joins TRBV28 and TRBJ2-7, with D perhaps matching TRBD1 (6 bases). Germline V gene data show CDR1 as MDHEN and CDR2 as SYDVKM. Trimming took off 6 bases at V and 3 bases at J, with 18 bases between the two ends. The CDR3 is made up of 15 amino acids. CDR3 region: CASSPTGQGGYEQYF. CDR3 nucleotides: TGTGCCAGCAGCCCAACGGGACAAGGCGGCTACGAGCAGTACTTC.

The V call is TRBV19, the J call TRBJ1-5, with D unresolved. Trimming stripped 3 bases from V and 3 bases from J, with 33 bases between. The CDR3 loop spans 22 amino acids. Looked up from germline, CDR1 is LNHDA and CDR2 is SQIVND (reference sequence). The CDR3 loop is CASSISAVRMGGTFSVNQPQHF. Here the CDR3 DNA reads TGTGCCAGTAGTATTTCTGCGGTCAGAATGGGAGGCACCTTCTCGGTCAATCAGCCCCAGCATTTT.

The rearrangement uses TRBV18 and TRBJ1-1; tentative D call: TRBD1 (5 bases). The CDR3 contains 20 residues. V was trimmed by 1 base and J by 3 bases, leaving 27 bases between them. The V gene's germline CDR1 is KGHSH and CDR2 LQKENI. CDR3 region: CASSPLVPGRRVISDTEAFF. The DNA for the CDR3 is TGTGCCAGCTCACCACTTGTGCCCGGGCGCAGGGTAATCTCGGACACTGAAGCTTTCTTT.

J is TRBJ2-5 and V is TRBV5-1, with D perhaps matching TRBD1 (6 bases). Per the germline V gene, CDR1 is SGHRS and CDR2 is YFSETQ. This CDR3 spans 19 amino acids. The V end was cut by 0 bases, the J end by 5 bases, with 26 bases between. CDR3 in DNA: TGCGCCAGCAGCTTGGCGCTCAGGGGCGCCTTAGAGGGGTTCGAGACCCAGTACTTC. Translated: CASSLALRGALEGFETQYF.

This clone was observed a few times. The gene calls are TRBV10-3 and TRBJ1-1, with D possibly being TRBD1 (6 bases). Trimming removed 9 bases from V and 0 bases from J, with 8 bases in between. The V gene's germline CDR1 is ENHRY and CDR2 SYGVKD. This CDR3 is built from 12 residues. The CDR3 loop is CAISGVNTEAFF. Written as DNA, the CDR3 is TGTGCCATTTCAGGGGTGAACACTGAAGCTTTCTTT.

A remark on this clone: Other DNA sequences in the same sample also yield this CDR3. The chain joins TRBV7-9 to TRBJ2-3; TRBD2 might be the D (6 bases). CDR1 is SEHNR, CDR2 FQNEAQ, per germline (reference sequence). There are 14 residues in the CDR3. V was pared by 5 bases and J by 1 base, with 10 bases between. CDR3 amino acids: CASSHSGGTDTQYF. DNA for the CDR3: TGTGCCAGCAGCCATTCGGGAGGCACAGATACGCAGTATTTT.

This chain connects TRBV4-2 to TRBJ1-1; 10 bases are shared with TRBD1. Germline-derived CDR1 and CDR2 are LGHNA and YNFKEQ. The CDR3 is 16 residues long. The trim removed 1 base at V and 6 bases at J, leaving 8 bases unmatched. For the CDR3, the DNA is TGTGCCAGCAGCCAAGGACCGGGACAGGGGATCCCTGAAGCTTTCTTT. The encoded protein is CASSQGPGQGIPEAFF.

This chain connects TRBV19 to TRBJ2-3, with TRBD2 as a possible D gene (5 bases). Trimming left V 5 bases short and J 5 bases short, with 14 bases between. The CDR3 contains 14 residues. Germline V CDR1 and CDR2: LNHDA, SQIVND (reference sequence). As DNA, the CDR3 is TGTGCCAGTAGTGTCCGGGGAGTCGAAGATACGCAGTATTTT. The encoded protein is CASSVRGVEDTQYF.

The chain has TRBV29-1 and TRBJ2-7; 9 bases align to TRBD1. The CDR3 has 15 amino acids. The germline V gene encodes CDR1 SQVTM and CDR2 ANQGSEA. Trimming took 6 bases from V and 0 from J; bases not matched to a gene: 9. CDR3 bases: TGCAGCGTCGTTAGAGGGGACAGGGCCTCCTACGAGCAGTACTTC. It translates to CSVVRGDRASYEQYF.

The chain carries TRBV10-3 and TRBJ1-5; 7 bases map to TRBD1. V dropped 2 bases and J dropped 3; count of bases not matched to a gene: 7. The length of the CDR3 is 16 residues. CDR1 and CDR2 (germline): ENHRY, SYGVKD. In DNA, the CDR3 is TGTGCCATCAGTGAGGAGGGGGCGGAAAACAATCAGCCCCAGCATTTT. Protein sequence: CAISEEGAENNQPQHF.

This clone was seen just once. This chain links TRBV4-3 with TRBJ1-2; no clear D gene. V shed 1 base and J shed 6 bases, with 15 bases lying between them. This CDR3 has 15 residues. Germline loops: CDR1 LGHNA, CDR2 YSLEER. The CDR3 is CASSQVPVHPDGYTF. In DNA, the CDR3 is TGCGCCAGCAGCCAAGTACCGGTTCACCCGGATGGCTACACCTTC.

J is TRBJ2-1 and V is TRBV9; the match to TRBD2 covers 11 bases. The ends lost 0 bases at V and 8 bases at J; junction bases unmatched: 10. The CDR3 loop spans 17 amino acids. Germline loops: CDR1 SGDLS, CDR2 YYNGEE. CDR3 in amino acids: CASSVGYRLAGIDEQFF. The CDR3 DNA is TGTGCCAGCAGCGTAGGGTACCGACTAGCGGGGATCGATGAGCAGTTCTTC.

This chain joins TRBV28 and TRBJ2-3, with 9 positions matching TRBD1. The CDR3 covers 14 residues. The V segment lost 4 bases and the J segment 5 bases; nucleotides outside the gene matches: 4. In germline, CDR1 is MDHEN, CDR2 SYDVKM. The CDR3 nucleotides are TGTGCCAGCAGTTCGGACAGGGGCGGAGATACGCAGTATTTT. Translated: CASSSDRGGDTQYF.

In this sample, this clone turned up once. The V gene is TRBV7-2, the J gene TRBJ1-2; TRBD1 aligns across 7 bases. This CDR3 region has 17 residues. V shed 5 bases and J 5 bases; nucleotides not matched to a gene: 17. Germline V CDR1 and CDR2: SGHTA, FQGNSA. This CDR3 reads CASSLRWGRGSFYGYTF. DNA of the CDR3: TGTGCCAGCAGCCTCCGGTGGGGCAGGGGGAGTTTTTATGGCTACACCTTC. Full variable domain (rest looked up from reference TRBV7-2 and TRBJ1-2): GAGVSQSPSNKVTEKGKDVELRCDPISGHTALYWYRQSLGQGLEFLIYFQGNSAPDKSGLPSDRFSAERTGGSVSTLTIQRTQQEDSAVYLCASSLRWGRGSFYGYTFGSGTRLTVV.

The chain joins TRBV27 to TRBJ1-6, with D unclear. CDR3 length: 15 residues. V lost 3 bases to trimming and J lost 12 bases, with 18 bases between them. Germline CDR1 is MNHEY and CDR2 is SMNVEV (reference sequence). The CDR3 spells CASSLPPRRREPLHF. The CDR3 region has the DNA TGTGCCAGCAGTTTGCCCCCAAGGAGGCGGGAACCCCTCCACTTT.